The rows below give T cell receptor beta chains drawn from one sample of a study of blood T cell repertoires in COVID-19. The table came from immunoSEQ multiplex PCR; TCRdb's copy has only in-frame clones and leaves some out. The sample has tens of thousands of clones; roughly nine tenths are singletons. Sequencing used peripheral blood. These receptors were collected from a man in his fifties with acute or convalescent COVID-19. CDR3s include the opening cysteine and the closing phenylalanine or tryptophan. The D gene is left open where the match is weak. Some rows have no size entry. The others give once, few or many, or a class for an expanded clone.

j_call	d_call	clone_size	v_call	cdr3_aa
TRBJ2-7	TRBD1	.	TRBV28	CASRKGTGGIYYEQYF
TRBJ2-1	.	.	TRBV6-5	CASSTPRVAKEQFF
TRBJ2-1	.	.	TRBV7-6	CASSPQTLSHNEQFF
TRBJ1-6	.	.	TRBV6-5	CASSYSRSYNSPLHF
TRBJ2-2	.	.	TRBV7-3	CASSHRADTGELFF
TRBJ1-5	TRBD1	.	TRBV11-1	CASSLARDRGNQPQHF
TRBJ1-5	.	.	TRBV7-2	CASRGGGVNQPQHF
TRBJ1-1	.	.	TRBV6-1	CASSEGRGGTEAFF
TRBJ1-2	.	.	TRBV7-8	CASSLLGAGYTF
TRBJ2-6	TRBD1	.	TRBV7-2	CASSLRGTVLSGANVLTF
TRBJ1-4	TRBD1	.	TRBV19	CASSIAGQGREKLFF
TRBJ1-1	.	.	TRBV7-6	CASSLSGGGATEAFF
TRBJ2-3	TRBD2	.	TRBV28	CASSLYGGTSGRDTQYF
TRBJ2-1	.	.	TRBV18	CASSPLTDNLNEQFF
TRBJ1-5	TRBD1	.	TRBV6-6	CASSGTGGYQPQHF
TRBJ2-7	.	.	TRBV5-4	CASTGGPSYEQYF
TRBJ2-1	TRBD2	.	TRBV7-8	CASSPGGTRAYNEQFF
TRBJ2-3	.	.	TRBV28	CASSLFSVRQRSTDTQYF
TRBJ1-1	.	.	TRBV6-1	CASSEDATIPARAFF
TRBJ1-2	.	.	TRBV30	CAWSLSRVTNYGYTF
TRBJ2-1	.	few	TRBV2	CASTGYNEQFF
TRBJ2-2	TRBD2	.	TRBV3-1/TRBV3-2	CASSQAAGAGELFF
TRBJ1-2	.	.	TRBV12-3/TRBV12-4	CASNSGTTSGYTF
TRBJ2-7	.	few	TRBV4-1	CASSHGGPYEQYF
TRBJ2-3	TRBD1	.	TRBV29-1	CSVESRRRAGGYTDTQYF
TRBJ1-1	.	.	TRBV27	CASSPHPGGTEAFF
TRBJ2-2	.	.	TRBV6-2/TRBV6-3	CASSFPGLERTGELFF
TRBJ2-1	TRBD1	.	TRBV7-9	CASSHPGQGTYNEQFF
TRBJ2-7	.	.	TRBV28	CASSAPAYEQYF
TRBJ1-1	.	once	TRBV7-9	CASTHGQGEAFF
TRBJ1-2	.	few	TRBV28	CASSGDFYLYTF
TRBJ1-1	.	.	TRBV2	CASSEAAGRVAFF
TRBJ2-1	.	.	TRBV19	CASSIGQGTYNEQFF
TRBJ2-5	TRBD2	once	TRBV28	CASSPGYGGRAYETQYF
TRBJ1-5	.	.	TRBV28	CASSFSRGRGNQPQHF
TRBJ1-2	TRBD1	.	TRBV6-5	CASSRQGESSGYTF
TRBJ2-2	TRBD2	.	TRBV2	CASSVREGTGELFF
TRBJ2-5	TRBD2	.	TRBV3-1/TRBV3-2	CASSLLGTSGQETQYF
TRBJ2-1	TRBD2	.	TRBV6-4	CASSEVLAGPTFF
TRBJ2-1	.	.	TRBV30	CAWRFAGVNEQFF
TRBJ1-2	TRBD1	.	TRBV4-1	CASSHQLDRVLGYTF